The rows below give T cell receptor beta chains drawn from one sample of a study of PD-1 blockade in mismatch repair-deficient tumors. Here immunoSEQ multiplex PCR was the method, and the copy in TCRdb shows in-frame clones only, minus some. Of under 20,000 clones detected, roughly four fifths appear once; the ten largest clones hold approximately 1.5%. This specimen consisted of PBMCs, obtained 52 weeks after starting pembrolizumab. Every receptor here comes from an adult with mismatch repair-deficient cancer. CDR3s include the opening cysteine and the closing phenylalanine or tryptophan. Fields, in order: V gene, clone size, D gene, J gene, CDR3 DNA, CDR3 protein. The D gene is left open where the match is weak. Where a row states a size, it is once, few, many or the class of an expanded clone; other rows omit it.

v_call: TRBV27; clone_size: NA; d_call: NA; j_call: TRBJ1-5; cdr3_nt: TGTGCCAGCAGTTTTTTTGGCAGGGGCAATCAGCCCCAGCATTTT; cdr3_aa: CASSFFGRGNQPQHF
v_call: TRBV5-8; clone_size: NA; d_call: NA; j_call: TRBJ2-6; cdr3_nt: TGTGCCAGCACCAAGGGGCGGGGGGCCAACGTCCTGACTTTC; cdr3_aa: CASTKGRGANVLTF
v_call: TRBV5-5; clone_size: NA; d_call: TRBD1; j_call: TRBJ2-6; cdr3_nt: TGTGCCAGCAGACGGACAGGGGGCTCTGGGGCCAACGTCCTGACTTTC; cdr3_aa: CASRRTGGSGANVLTF
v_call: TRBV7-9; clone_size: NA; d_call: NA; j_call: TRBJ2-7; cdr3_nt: TGTGCCAGCAGCTTCGGTCTATACAGCTCCTACGAGCAGTACTTC; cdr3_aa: CASSFGLYSSYEQYF
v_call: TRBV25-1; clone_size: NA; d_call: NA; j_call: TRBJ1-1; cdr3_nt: TGTGCCAGCAGTGGGGGGGAAAGACTTACGGCCCTAGCCACTGAAGCTTTCTTT; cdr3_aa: CASSGGERLTALATEAFF
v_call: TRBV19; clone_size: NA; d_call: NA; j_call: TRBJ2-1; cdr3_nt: TGTGCCAGTAGCACTAGGATTGGTGAGCAGTTCTTC; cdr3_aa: CASSTRIGEQFF
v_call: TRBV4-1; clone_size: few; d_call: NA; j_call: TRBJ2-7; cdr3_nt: TGCGCCAGCAGGGAACTAGGTGTGGGAGCCTACGAGCAGTACTTC; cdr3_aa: CASRELGVGAYEQYF
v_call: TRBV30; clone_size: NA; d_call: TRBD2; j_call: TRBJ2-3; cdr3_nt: TGTGCCTGGAGTATCGGGCTAGCGGGGGTCACAGATACGCAGTATTTT; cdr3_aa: CAWSIGLAGVTDTQYF
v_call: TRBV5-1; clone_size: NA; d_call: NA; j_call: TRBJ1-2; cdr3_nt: TGCGCCAGCCTGGGAGGGGGGAGAGGCGCTAACTATGGCTACACCTTC; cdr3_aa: CASLGGGRGANYGYTF
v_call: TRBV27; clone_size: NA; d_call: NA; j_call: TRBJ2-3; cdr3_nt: TGTGCCAGCAGTTTACGGGCAGATACGCAGTATTTT; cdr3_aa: CASSLRADTQYF
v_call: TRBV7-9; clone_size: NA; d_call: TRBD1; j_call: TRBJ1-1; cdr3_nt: TGTGCCAGCACCAAAGCCGGGACAGGGGGTATGAACACTGAAGCTTTCTTT; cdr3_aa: CASTKAGTGGMNTEAFF
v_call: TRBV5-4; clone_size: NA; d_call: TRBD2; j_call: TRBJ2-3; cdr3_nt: TGTGCCAGCAGGCCTAGCGGGAGCAGCACAGATACGCAGTATTTT; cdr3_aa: CASRPSGSSTDTQYF
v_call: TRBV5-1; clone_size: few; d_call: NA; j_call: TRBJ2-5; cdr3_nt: TGCGCCAGCAGCTTGGAGGACTCGAGGGGGGAGACCCAGTACTTC; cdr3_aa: CASSLEDSRGETQYF
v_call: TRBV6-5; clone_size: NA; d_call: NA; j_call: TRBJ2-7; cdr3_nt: TGTGCCAGCACCCAGCAGGGATCCCCTATGGAGCAGTACTTC; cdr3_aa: CASTQQGSPMEQYF
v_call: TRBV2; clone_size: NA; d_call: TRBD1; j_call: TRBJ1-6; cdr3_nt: TGTGCCAGCAGGAGGCAGGGGGAGGATAATTCACCCCTCCACTTT; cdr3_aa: CASRRQGEDNSPLHF
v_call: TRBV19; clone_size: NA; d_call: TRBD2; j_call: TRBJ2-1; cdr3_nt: TGTGCCAGTTCTGGGACTAGTGGGGATGAGCAGTTCTTC; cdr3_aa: CASSGTSGDEQFF
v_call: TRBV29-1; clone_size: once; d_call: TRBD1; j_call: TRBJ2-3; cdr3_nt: TGCAGCGTTGAAGGGGGGGGGACAGGGGGTCCGTATACGCAGTATTTT; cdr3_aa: CSVEGGGTGGPYTQYF
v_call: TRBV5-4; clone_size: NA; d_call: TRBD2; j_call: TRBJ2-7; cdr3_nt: TGTGCCAGCAGCCCAACCGGGACTAGCGGATACGAGCAGTACTTC; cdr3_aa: CASSPTGTSGYEQYF
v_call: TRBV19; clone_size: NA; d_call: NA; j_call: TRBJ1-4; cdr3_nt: TGTGCCAGTAGTACCGGGTCAGCAACTAATGAAAAACTGTTTTTT; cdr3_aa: CASSTGSATNEKLFF
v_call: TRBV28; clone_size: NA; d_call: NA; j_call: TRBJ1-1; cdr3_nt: TGTGCCAGCAGCCTTCCAGGGGTTATGAACACTGAAGCTTTCTTT; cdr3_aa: CASSLPGVMNTEAFF
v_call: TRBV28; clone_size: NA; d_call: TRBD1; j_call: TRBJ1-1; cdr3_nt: TGTGCCAGCAGTTCCCACGGCCAGGGGGGTACTGAAGCTTTCTTT; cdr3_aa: CASSSHGQGGTEAFF
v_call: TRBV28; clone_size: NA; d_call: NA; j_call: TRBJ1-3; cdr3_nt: NA; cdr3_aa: CASSFGEGWGQGTGNTIYF
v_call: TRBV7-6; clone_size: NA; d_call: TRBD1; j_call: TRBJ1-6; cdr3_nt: TGTGCCAGCAGCTTAACCCCCGTCAGGGGGTATCATTCACCCCTCCACTTT; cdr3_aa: CASSLTPVRGYHSPLHF
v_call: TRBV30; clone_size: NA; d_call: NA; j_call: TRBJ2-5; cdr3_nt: TGTGCCTGGAAAGCCCCTCAGGGGCTGAAGGGGACCCAGTACTTC; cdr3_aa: CAWKAPQGLKGTQYF
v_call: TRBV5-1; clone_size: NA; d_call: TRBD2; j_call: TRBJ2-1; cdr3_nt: TGCGCCAGCAGCTTGATGAGGGCGGTAGCGGGGTACAATGAGCAGTTCTTC; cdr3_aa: CASSLMRAVAGYNEQFF
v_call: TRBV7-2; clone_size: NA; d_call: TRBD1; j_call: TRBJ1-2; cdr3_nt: TGTGCCAGCACCACCTCCCGGACAGGGGGCCTTTATGGCTACACCTTC; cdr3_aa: CASTTSRTGGLYGYTF
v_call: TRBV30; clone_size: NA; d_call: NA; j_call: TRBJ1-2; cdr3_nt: TGTGCCTGGAGTGTAATGGGTCTAGGCGGCTACACCTTC; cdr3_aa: CAWSVMGLGGYTF
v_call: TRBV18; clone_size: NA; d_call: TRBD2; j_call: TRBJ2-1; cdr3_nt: TGTGCCAGCTCACCGGGGAGTAGCGGGAGTTCTTCCTACAATGAGCAGTTCTTC; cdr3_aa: CASSPGSSGSSSYNEQFF
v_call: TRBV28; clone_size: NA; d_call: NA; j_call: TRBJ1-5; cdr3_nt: TGTGCCAGCAGTGACCAGGATTCCAATCAGCCCCAGCATTTT; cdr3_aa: CASSDQDSNQPQHF
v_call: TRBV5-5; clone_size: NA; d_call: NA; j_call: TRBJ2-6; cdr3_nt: TGTGCCAGCAGCCCCCGAACCCGCCCCAGCTCTGGGGCCAACGTCCTGACTTTC; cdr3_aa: CASSPRTRPSSGANVLTF
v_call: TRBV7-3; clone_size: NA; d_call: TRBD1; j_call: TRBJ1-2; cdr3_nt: TGTGCCAGCAGCCAGTTTGTTGGGACAGGTCATGGCTACACCTTC; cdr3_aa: CASSQFVGTGHGYTF
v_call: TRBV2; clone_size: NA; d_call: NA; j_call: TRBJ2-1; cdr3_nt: TGTGCCAGCAGTGGAAGGGGGTGGGACAATGAGCAGTTCTTC; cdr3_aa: CASSGRGWDNEQFF
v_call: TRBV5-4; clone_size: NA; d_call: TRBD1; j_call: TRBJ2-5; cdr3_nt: TGTGCCAGCAGCTTGGGACAGGGGCGTTTTGAGACCCAGTACTTC; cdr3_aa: CASSLGQGRFETQYF
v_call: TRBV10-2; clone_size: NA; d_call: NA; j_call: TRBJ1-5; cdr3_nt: TGCGCCAGCAGTGGGAGCCACGCTAATCAGCCCCAGCATTTT; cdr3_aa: CASSGSHANQPQHF
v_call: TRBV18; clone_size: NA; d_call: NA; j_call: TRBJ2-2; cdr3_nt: TGTGCCAGCTCTGAAGTTATGCTAGGAGGCGTCGACACCGGGGAGCTGTTTTTT; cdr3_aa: CASSEVMLGGVDTGELFF
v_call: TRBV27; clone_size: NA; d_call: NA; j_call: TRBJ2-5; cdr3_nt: TGTGCCAGCAGTTTAGAGTCTCAAGAGACCCAGTACTTC; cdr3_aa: CASSLESQETQYF
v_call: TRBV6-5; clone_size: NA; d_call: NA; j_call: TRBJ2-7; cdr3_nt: TGTGCCAGCAGCAGCCCGGGGGTCTACGAGCAGTACTTC; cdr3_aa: CASSSPGVYEQYF